Following are 32 T cell receptor beta chains from one sample sequenced in a study of technical replicates of blood from a few donors. Here immunoSEQ multiplex PCR was the method, and the copy in TCRdb shows in-frame clones only, minus some. The table records approximately 84,000 clones, 95% to 98% of them present only once. Sequenced sample: T cells isolated from PBMCs. Receptors were obtained from a human donor in good health.

The rearrangement uses TRBV28 and TRBJ2-6, with D possibly matching TRBD1 (5 bases). This CDR3 is built from 15 residues. The germline CDR1 and CDR2 sequences are MDHEN and SYDVKM. V lost 3 bases, J lost 2 bases, and 8 bases lay in between. The CDR3 nucleotides are TGTGCCAGCAGTTTGGGGCTGGCTGGGGCCAACGTCCTGACTTTC. Its protein product is CASSLGLAGANVLTF.

The chain combines TRBV11-3 with TRBJ2-7, with 7 bases fitting TRBD1. The CDR3 totals 15 residues. Germline-derived CDR1 and CDR2 are SGHNT and YENEEA. V lost 5 bases, J lost 1 base, and 8 bases stayed unmatched. CDR3 sequence reads: CASSLGDSLSYEQYF. CDR3 in DNA: TGTGCCAGCAGCCTAGGGGACAGCTTGTCCTACGAGCAGTACTTC.

The V call is TRBV11-2, the J call TRBJ1-2, with 11 bases aligning to TRBD1. This CDR3 is built from 15 residues. With 3 bases clipped from V and 0 bases from J, the junction kept 0 bases outside the gene matches. The germline V gene encodes CDR1 SGHAT and CDR2 FQNNGV. CDR3 bases: TGTGCCAGCAGCTTGGGACAGGGGGCTAACTATGGCTACACCTTC. Protein: CASSLGQGANYGYTF. The complete variable domain, with remaining parts taken from reference TRBV11-2 and TRBJ1-2, reads EAGVAQSPRYKIIEKRQSVAFWCNPISGHATLYWYQQILGQGPKLLIQFQNNGVVDDSQLPKDRFSAERLKGVDSTLKIQPAKLEDSAVYLCASSLGQGANYGYTFGSGTRLTVV.

V gene TRBV19 combines with J gene TRBJ1-5, with 8 bases matching TRBD1. CDR3 length: 14 amino acids. Germline loops: CDR1 LNHDA, CDR2 SQIVND (reference sequence). Trimming took 5 bases from V and 6 from J; bases not matched to a gene: 6. This chain's CDR3 is CASSFTTGAQPQHF. In DNA form, the CDR3 reads TGTGCCAGTAGTTTCACGACAGGGGCTCAGCCCCAGCATTTT.

The V call is TRBV5-6, the J call TRBJ1-2, with D unclear. Germline CDR1 SGHDT, CDR2 YYEEEE. The V end was cut by 0 bases, the J end by 8 bases, with 17 bases between. This CDR3 contains 15 residues. The CDR3 bases are TGTGCCAGCAGCTTGGAACACTTCGAGGGCTGGGGCTACACCTTC. This sequence encodes CASSLEHFEGWGYTF.

The V gene is TRBV19, the J gene TRBJ2-7; D gene ambiguous. The CDR3 extends over 15 amino acids. Trimming removed 4 bases from V and 2 bases from J, with 15 bases in between. Germline lookup yields CDR1 LNHDA and CDR2 SQIVND (reference sequence). CDR3 nucleotide sequence: TGTGCCAGTAGTAGAATTTTGACTGGAGCCTACGAGCAGTACTTC. Residues: CASSRILTGAYEQYF.

The chain has TRBV4-2 and TRBJ2-7, with TRBD2 identical over 8 bases. V shed 4 bases and J 2 bases; nucleotides not matched to a gene: 10. Looked up from germline, CDR1 is LGHNA and CDR2 is YNFKEQ. The CDR3 covers 16 residues. The CDR3 is CASSRVLRGAAYEQYF. The CDR3 region has the DNA TGTGCCAGCAGCCGCGTCCTGCGGGGGGCCGCCTACGAGCAGTACTTC.

The rearrangement joins TRBV2 to TRBJ1-5, with no clear D. V was pared by 6 bases and J by 6 bases, with 6 bases between. The CDR3 extends over 11 amino acids. Per the germline V gene, CDR1 is SNHLY and CDR2 is FYNNEI. CDR3 region: CASRSSQPQHF. CDR3 sequence (DNA): TGTGCCAGCAGATCATCTCAGCCCCAGCATTTT.

The chain joins TRBV6-1 to TRBJ1-1; no firm D call. Germline CDR1 is MNHNS and CDR2 is SASEGT. The V end was cut by 7 bases, the J end by 3 bases, with 3 bases between. CDR3 length: 10 amino acids. CDR3 sequence reads: CASTYTEAFF. In DNA form, the CDR3 reads TGTGCCAGCACCTACACTGAAGCTTTCTTT.

The chain combines TRBV5-1 with TRBJ1-4; D ambiguous. V was trimmed by 0 bases and J by 5 bases, leaving 8 bases between them. The CDR3 spans 14 residues. Per the germline V gene, CDR1 is SGHRS and CDR2 is YFSETQ. The CDR3 here is CASSLGDGNEKLFF. The CDR3 region has the DNA TGCGCCAGCAGCTTGGGTGACGGGAATGAAAAACTGTTTTTT. Looking up the rest from reference TRBV5-1 and TRBJ1-4 gives the full variable domain: KAGVTQTPRYLIKTRGQQVTLSCSPISGHRSVSWYQQTPGQGLQFLFEYFSETQRNKGNFPGRFSGRQFSNSRSEMNVSTLELGDSALYLCASSLGDGNEKLFFGSGTQLSVL.

The CDR3 DNA sequence: TGTGCCAGCAGTCCCACCTGGGGGGGCATCGGCACAGATACGCAGTATTTT. Protein product: CASSPTWGGIGTDTQYF. The rearrangement joins TRBV27 to TRBJ2-3; perhaps TRBD2 as D (7 bases). Germline V gene data show CDR1 as MNHEY and CDR2 as SMNVEV (reference sequence). The CDR3 covers 17 residues. The germline V and J ends were trimmed by 5 bases and 1 base, with 19 bases remaining between them.

The chain employs TRBV2 and TRBJ2-1, with a tentative D call TRBD1 (6 bases). In germline, CDR1 is SNHLY, CDR2 FYNNEI. The CDR3 contains 18 residues. The V and J ends lost 6 bases and 0 bases respectively, with 21 bases between them. The CDR3 region has the DNA TGTGCCAGCAGCTGGGACACGGACACCAAAAGCTCCTACAATGAGCAGTTCTTC. This translates into CASSWDTDTKSSYNEQFF.

This clone appeared once. V usage is TRBV4-1 and J usage is TRBJ1-2, with D perhaps matching TRBD1 (5 bases). Per germline, CDR1 MGHRA and CDR2 YSYEKL. The CDR3 has 15 residues. The V end was cut by 4 bases, the J end by 8 bases, with 20 bases between. The CDR3 here is CASSPPGGTVRGYTF. CDR3 in DNA: TGCGCCAGCAGCCCGCCCGGAGGGACGGTGAGAGGCTACACCTTC.

The chain is built from TRBV5-6 and TRBJ2-1; D unclear. CDR1 and CDR2 from the germline V gene are SGHDT and YYEEEE. Trimming left V 3 bases short and J 5 bases short, with 12 bases between. The CDR3 extends over 14 amino acids. In DNA form, the CDR3 reads TGTGCCAGCAGCTACAGTTTCGCCGACAATGAGCAGTTCTTC. Translated, it gives CASSYSFADNEQFF.

The CDR3 reads CASSIQGPNEKLFF. As DNA, the CDR3 is TGTGCCAGCAGTATTCAGGGGCCTAATGAAAAACTGTTTTTT. The V gene is TRBV6-1, the J gene TRBJ1-4, with a tentative D call TRBD1 (6 bases). Deletions cut 5 bases from V and 3 bases from J, with 10 bases between. The CDR3 is made up of 14 amino acids. The germline CDR1 and CDR2 sequences are MNHNS and SASEGT.

The V call is TRBV29-1, the J call TRBJ1-1; 10 positions agree with TRBD1. This CDR3 contains 14 residues. Germline loops: CDR1 SQVTM, CDR2 ANQGSEA. Losses at the gene ends were 8 bases for V and 6 bases for J; bases not matched to a gene: 12. The CDR3 DNA follows: TGCAGCTCAACCGGGACAGGGGCGATGGCTGAAGCTTTCTTT. It codes for CSSTGTGAMAEAFF. Drawing the rest from reference TRBV29-1 and TRBJ1-1, the complete variable domain is SAVISQKPSRDICQRGTSLTIQCQVDSQVTMMFWYRQQPGQSLTLIATANQGSEATYESGFVIDKFPISRPNLTFSTLTVSNMSPEDSSIYLCSSTGTGAMAEAFFGQGTRLTVV.

The chain joins TRBV6-1 to TRBJ2-7; D possibly corresponds to TRBD1 (6 bases). The germline CDR1 and CDR2 sequences are MNHNS and SASEGT. V was pared by 8 bases and J by 7 bases, with 24 bases between. The CDR3 is 15 residues long. The CDR3 region is CASVSGTNALLEQYF. The DNA for the CDR3 is TGTGCCAGCGTCTCCGGGACAAACGCCCTCTTGGAGCAGTACTTC.

The chain uses TRBV5-1 and TRBJ2-4; TRBD2 matches 9 bases. V lost 3 bases, J lost 0 bases, and 10 bases stayed unmatched. Looked up from germline, CDR1 is SGHRS and CDR2 is YFSETQ. The CDR3 spans 18 residues. The CDR3, as DNA: TGCGCCAGCAGCTCCGCTAGCGGGAAGGCACTAGCCAAAAACATTCAGTACTTC. Translated, it gives CASSSASGKALAKNIQYF.

The V call is TRBV6-1, the J call TRBJ1-1, with D perhaps TRBD1 (6 bases). Germline V lookup: CDR1 MNHNS, CDR2 SASEGT. CDR3 length equals 15 residues. V lost 6 bases to trimming and J lost 0 bases, with 14 bases between them. CDR3 nucleotide sequence: TGTGCCAGCAGATCAGGGGTAGCCATGAACACTGAAGCTTTCTTT. It translates to CASRSGVAMNTEAFF.

V and J are TRBV4-1 and TRBJ2-7; tentatively, D is TRBD2 (5 bases). Germline V CDR1 and CDR2: MGHRA, YSYEKL. The CDR3 runs to 13 residues. V was shortened by 4 bases and J by 4 bases, with 11 bases between the two germline ends. The CDR3 loop is CASSLGRSYEQYF. CDR3 DNA: TGCGCCAGCAGCCTTGGGAGATCATACGAGCAGTACTTC.

CDR3 sequence reads: CSVGDRPYYGYTF. The CDR3 DNA reads as TGCAGCGTTGGGGACAGACCCTACTATGGCTACACCTTC. The V call is TRBV29-1, the J call TRBJ1-2; 7 nucleotides match TRBD1. Germline-derived CDR1 and CDR2 are SQVTM and ANQGSEA. The CDR3 has 13 amino acids. After removal of 4 bases from V and 3 bases from J, the junction contained 5 bases not matched to a gene.

The rearrangement joins TRBV5-5 to TRBJ2-2, with 10 bases that match TRBD1. Losses at the gene ends were 3 bases for V and 8 bases for J; bases not matched to a gene: 7. The CDR3 contains 15 residues. Germline CDR1 is SGHKS and CDR2 is YYEKEE (reference sequence). DNA for the CDR3: TGTGCCAGCAGCTCATACTCGGGACAGGGGGGGGAGCTGTTTTTT. It encodes CASSSYSGQGGELFF.

V usage is TRBV19 and J usage is TRBJ1-2; 8 bases agree with TRBD1. This CDR3 has 13 amino acids. Looked up from germline, CDR1 is LNHDA and CDR2 is SQIVND (reference sequence). Here the CDR3 reads CAASGQANYGYTF. The CDR3 region has the DNA TGTGCAGCGTCGGGACAGGCTAACTATGGCTACACCTTC.

The J gene is TRBJ2-5, the V gene TRBV5-8; D is possibly TRBD2 (5 bases). The CDR3 spans 14 residues. Per the germline V gene, CDR1 is SGHTS and CDR2 is YDEGEE. V dropped 1 base and J dropped 1 base, with 8 bases sitting between them. The CDR3 nucleotides read TGTGCCAGCAGCTTGCTCGGGGTCCAAGAGACCCAGTACTTC. As protein: CASSLLGVQETQYF.

The chain uses TRBV4-1 and TRBJ1-4; D is perhaps TRBD1 (5 bases). Trimming took 4 bases from V and 6 from J, leaving 18 bases between them. The CDR3 totals 16 residues. The germline V gene has CDR1 MGHRA and CDR2 YSYEKL. Written as DNA, the CDR3 is TGCGCCAGCAGCCGCGGGACGGCAGCCTTATATGAAAAACTGTTTTTT. The encoded protein is CASSRGTAALYEKLFF.

The rearrangement uses TRBV11-3 and TRBJ2-1; D is undetermined. CDR3 length equals 17 residues. The V end was cut by 1 base, the J end by 4 bases, with 17 bases between. Germline CDR1 is SGHNT and CDR2 is YENEEA. CDR3 sequence reads: CASSLGPAVARYNEQFF. The DNA of the CDR3 is TGTGCCAGCAGCTTAGGCCCCGCGGTAGCTCGATACAATGAGCAGTTCTTC.

The chain has TRBV9 and TRBJ2-3; 12 positions match TRBD1. V dropped 3 bases and J dropped 4; count of bases not matched to a gene: 12. CDR1 is SGDLS, CDR2 YYNGEE, per germline. The CDR3 spans 18 residues. The CDR3 loop reads CASSDRDRGRKISDTQYF. DNA of the CDR3: TGTGCCAGCAGCGACCGGGACAGGGGGCGGAAAATATCAGATACGCAGTATTTT.

This chain connects TRBV10-3 to TRBJ1-1; 8 bases agree with TRBD1. V dropped 11 bases and J dropped 4; count of bases not matched to a gene: 9. Germline V gene sequence: CDR1 ENHRY, CDR2 SYGVKD. The CDR3 is 13 residues long. The CDR3 spells CASSDRGGTEAFF. In DNA, the CDR3 is TGTGCCTCTAGCGACAGGGGCGGCACTGAAGCTTTCTTT.

The V and J genes are TRBV28 and TRBJ1-5; D perhaps matches TRBD1 (5 bases). Deletions cut 7 bases from V and 4 bases from J, with 17 bases between. Germline CDR1 and CDR2: MDHEN and SYDVKM. This CDR3 region has 15 residues. In DNA form, the CDR3 reads TGTGCCAGCAACCTCCCCGGAAGGGGTAATCAGCCCCAGCATTTT. As protein: CASNLPGRGNQPQHF.

V usage is TRBV9 and J usage is TRBJ2-1; 9 bases align to TRBD1. The germline gives CDR1 SGDLS, CDR2 YYNGEE. CDR3 length: 16 residues. Trimming at V came to 4 bases and at J to 0 bases, leaving 5 bases not matched to a gene. The CDR3 protein is CASSLQGAPSYNEQFF. The CDR3 DNA is TGTGCCAGCAGCTTACAGGGGGCCCCCTCCTACAATGAGCAGTTCTTC. Full variable domain (remainder filled in from reference TRBV9 and TRBJ2-1): DSGVTQTPKHLITATGQRVTLRCSPRSGDLSVYWYQQSLDQGLQFLIQYYNGEERAKGNILERFSAQQFPDLHSELNLSSLELGDSALYFCASSLQGAPSYNEQFFGPGTRLTVL.

The V gene is TRBV2, the J gene TRBJ2-1; 10 bases align to TRBD2. The V and J ends lost 0 bases and 8 bases, in that order; junction bases with no gene match: 10. Germline V CDR1 and CDR2: SNHLY, FYNNEI. The CDR3 totals 17 residues. In DNA form, the CDR3 reads TGTGCCAGCAGTGAAGCGAGCGGGGGGGCCGGTCCCCATGAGCAGTTCTTC. Encoded protein: CASSEASGGAGPHEQFF. Complete variable domain (other parts from reference TRBV2 and TRBJ2-1): EPEVTQTPSHQVTQMGQEVILRCVPISNHLYFYWYRQILGQKVEFLVSFYNNEISEKSEIFDDQFSVERPDGSNFTLKIRSTKLEDSAMYFCASSEASGGAGPHEQFFGPGTRLTVL.

V gene TRBV5-6 combines with J gene TRBJ2-7; 7 bases match TRBD1. The ends lost 0 bases at V and 3 bases at J; junction bases unmatched: 3. The germline V gene encodes CDR1 SGHDT and CDR2 YYEEEE. There are 14 residues in the CDR3. The CDR3 DNA sequence: TGTGCCAGCAGCTTGGGGGACAGCGACTACGAGCAGTACTTC. Its translation is CASSLGDSDYEQYF.